The TCR beta chain described here comes from a study of vaccination and CD4 T cells after COVID-19. Treatment in this sample: roughly 11-day PBMC culture with coronavirus spike peptide pools or control peptides (ViraFEST assay). Peptide pool stimulation in ViraFEST expanded antigen-specific T cells, whose TCRs were then sequenced. All positive PCR tests were dated between March and December 2020, predating US Alpha, Beta and Delta variants. IL-2 (about 10 IU/ml) and peptide pools (about 10 ug/ml) were added to cultures of two million PBMCs per well. In the case of this clonotype: Its antigen is undetermined.

V gave up 5 bases and J gave up 5 bases, with 8 bases separating them. This CDR3 comprises 12 residues. CDR1 and CDR2 (germline): KGHDR, SFDVKD. Sequencing of DNA taken from cultured CD4+ T cells relied on the Oncomine TCR Beta short-read assay. Someone extracted genomic DNA from cultured CD4+ T cells. TCRdb fed the PCR reads into MiXCR, producing one record per CDR3 protein. Here the sample spans nearly 15,000 distinct CDR3 sequences, about 55% being singletons. The sequenced material came from CD4+ T cells from blood, cultured in vitro. The origin of this receptor is a human donor who had recovered from COVID-19. V gene TRBV24-1 combines with J gene TRBJ1-2; D gene ambiguous. CDR3 amino acids: CATSGGGYGYTF. The CDR3 bases are TGTGCCACCAGTGGCGGAGGTTATGGCTACACCTTC.